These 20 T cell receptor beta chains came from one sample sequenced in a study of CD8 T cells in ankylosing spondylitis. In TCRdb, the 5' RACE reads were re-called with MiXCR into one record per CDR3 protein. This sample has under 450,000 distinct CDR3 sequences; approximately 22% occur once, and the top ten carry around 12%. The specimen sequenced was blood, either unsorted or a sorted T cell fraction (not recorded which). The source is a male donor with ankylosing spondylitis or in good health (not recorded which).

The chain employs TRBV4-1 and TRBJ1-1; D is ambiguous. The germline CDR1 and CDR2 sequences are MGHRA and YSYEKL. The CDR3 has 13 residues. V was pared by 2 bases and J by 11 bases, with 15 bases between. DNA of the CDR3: TGCGCCAGCAGCCAATGGACGGATTCTGTCGCTTTCTTT. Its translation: CASSQWTDSVAFF.

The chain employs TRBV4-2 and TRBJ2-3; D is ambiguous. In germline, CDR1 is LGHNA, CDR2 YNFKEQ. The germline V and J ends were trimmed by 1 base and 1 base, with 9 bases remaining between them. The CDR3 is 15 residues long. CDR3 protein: CASSQVARGTDTQYF. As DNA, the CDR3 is TGTGCCAGCAGCCAAGTGGCAAGGGGCACAGATACGCAGTATTTT.

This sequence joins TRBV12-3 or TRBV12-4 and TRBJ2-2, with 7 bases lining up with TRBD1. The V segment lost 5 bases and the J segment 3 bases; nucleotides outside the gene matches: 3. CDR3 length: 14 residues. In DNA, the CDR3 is TGTGCCAGCAGTGGACAGGAAGACACCGGGGAGCTGTTTTTT. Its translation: CASSGQEDTGELFF.

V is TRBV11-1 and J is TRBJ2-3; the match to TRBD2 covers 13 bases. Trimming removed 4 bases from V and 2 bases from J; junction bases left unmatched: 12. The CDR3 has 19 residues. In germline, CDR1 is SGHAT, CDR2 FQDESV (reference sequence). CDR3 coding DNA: TGTGCCAGCAGCTCGCGCCCTCCGGGACTAGCGGGGTTCACAGATACGCAGTATTTT. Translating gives CASSSRPPGLAGFTDTQYF.

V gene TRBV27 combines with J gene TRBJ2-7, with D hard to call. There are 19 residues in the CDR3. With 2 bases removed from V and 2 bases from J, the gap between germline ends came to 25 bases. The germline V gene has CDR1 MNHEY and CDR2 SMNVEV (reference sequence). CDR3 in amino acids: CASSLGETDSLHYPYEQYF. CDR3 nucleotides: TGTGCCAGCAGTTTAGGGGAAACTGACTCGCTCCACTACCCCTACGAGCAGTACTTC.

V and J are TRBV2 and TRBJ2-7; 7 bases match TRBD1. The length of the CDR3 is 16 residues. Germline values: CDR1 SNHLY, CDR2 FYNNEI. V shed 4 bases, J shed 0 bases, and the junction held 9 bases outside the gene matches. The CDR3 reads CASSVRQGQSSYEQYF. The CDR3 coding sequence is TGTGCCAGCAGTGTTCGACAGGGCCAATCCTCCTACGAGCAGTACTTC.

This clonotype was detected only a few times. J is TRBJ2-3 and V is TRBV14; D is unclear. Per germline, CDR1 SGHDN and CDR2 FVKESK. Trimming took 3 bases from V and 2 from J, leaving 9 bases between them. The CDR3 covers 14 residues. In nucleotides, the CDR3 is TGTGCCAGCAGCCATCCTACCCCCACAGATACGCAGTATTTT. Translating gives CASSHPTPTDTQYF.

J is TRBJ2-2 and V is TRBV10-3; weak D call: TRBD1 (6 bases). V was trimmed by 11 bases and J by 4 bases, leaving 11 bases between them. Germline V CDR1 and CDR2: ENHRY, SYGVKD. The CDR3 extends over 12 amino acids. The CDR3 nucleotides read TGTGCCTGCGAAGGGGGCACCGGGGAGCTGTTTTTT. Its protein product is CACEGGTGELFF.

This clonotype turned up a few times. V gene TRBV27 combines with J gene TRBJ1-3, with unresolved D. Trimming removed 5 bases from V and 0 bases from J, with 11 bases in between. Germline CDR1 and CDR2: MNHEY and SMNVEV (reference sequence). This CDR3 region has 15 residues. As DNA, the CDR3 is TGTGCCAGCAGTACCGGACTGCTCTCTGGAAACACCATATATTTT. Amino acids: CASSTGLLSGNTIYF.

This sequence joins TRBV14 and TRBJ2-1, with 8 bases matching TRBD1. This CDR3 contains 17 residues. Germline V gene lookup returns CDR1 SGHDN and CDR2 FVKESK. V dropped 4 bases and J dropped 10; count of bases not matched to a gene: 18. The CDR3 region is CASSPVAGGLTMGEQFF. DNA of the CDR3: TGTGCCAGCAGCCCAGTCGCAGGGGGCCTAACCATGGGGGAGCAGTTCTTC.

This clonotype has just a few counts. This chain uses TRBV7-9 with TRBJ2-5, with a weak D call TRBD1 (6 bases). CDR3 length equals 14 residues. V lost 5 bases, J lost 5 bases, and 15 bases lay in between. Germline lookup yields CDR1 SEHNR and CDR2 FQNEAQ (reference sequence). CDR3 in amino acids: CASSPQDSWETQYF. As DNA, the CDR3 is TGTGCCAGCAGCCCCCAGGACAGTTGGGAGACCCAGTACTTC.

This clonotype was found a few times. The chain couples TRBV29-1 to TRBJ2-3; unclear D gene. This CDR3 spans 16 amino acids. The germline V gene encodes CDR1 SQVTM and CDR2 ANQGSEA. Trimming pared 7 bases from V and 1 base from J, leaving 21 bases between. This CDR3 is CSAQKNRRDRTDTQYF. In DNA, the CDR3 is TGCAGCGCCCAAAAAAACCGACGTGACCGCACAGATACGCAGTATTTT.

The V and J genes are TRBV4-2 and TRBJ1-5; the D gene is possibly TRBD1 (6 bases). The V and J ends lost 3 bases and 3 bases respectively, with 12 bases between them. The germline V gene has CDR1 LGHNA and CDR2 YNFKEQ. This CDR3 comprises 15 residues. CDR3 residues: CASSQGGGANQPQHF. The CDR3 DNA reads TGTGCCAGCAGCCAGGGTGGGGGGGCCAATCAGCCCCAGCATTTT.

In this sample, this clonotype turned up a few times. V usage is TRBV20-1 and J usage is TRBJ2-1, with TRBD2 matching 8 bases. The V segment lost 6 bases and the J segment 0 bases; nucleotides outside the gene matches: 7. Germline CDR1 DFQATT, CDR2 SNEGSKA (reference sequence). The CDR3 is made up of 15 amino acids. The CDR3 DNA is TGCAGTGCCCGGGGGGGGCAGAACTCCTACAATGAGCAGTTCTTC. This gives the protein CSARGGQNSYNEQFF.

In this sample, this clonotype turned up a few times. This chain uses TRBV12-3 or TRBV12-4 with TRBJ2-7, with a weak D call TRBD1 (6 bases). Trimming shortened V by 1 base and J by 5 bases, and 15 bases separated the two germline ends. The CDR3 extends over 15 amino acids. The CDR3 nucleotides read TGTGCCAGCAGTTTAGGCAGGGGATCGTTGGACGAGCAGTACTTC. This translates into CASSLGRGSLDEQYF.

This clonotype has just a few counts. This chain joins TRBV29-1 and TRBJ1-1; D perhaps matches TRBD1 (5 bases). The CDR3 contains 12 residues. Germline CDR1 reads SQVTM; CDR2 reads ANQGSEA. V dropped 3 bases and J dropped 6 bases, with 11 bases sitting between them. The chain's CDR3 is CSVEGVTPEAFF. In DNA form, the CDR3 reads TGCAGCGTTGAGGGGGTGACACCTGAAGCTTTCTTT.

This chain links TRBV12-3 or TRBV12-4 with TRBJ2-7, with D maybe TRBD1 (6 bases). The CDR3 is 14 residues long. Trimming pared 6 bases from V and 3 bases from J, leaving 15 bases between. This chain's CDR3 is CASSSGTLGYEQYF. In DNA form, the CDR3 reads TGTGCCAGCAGCTCCGGGACACTGGGCTACGAGCAGTACTTC.

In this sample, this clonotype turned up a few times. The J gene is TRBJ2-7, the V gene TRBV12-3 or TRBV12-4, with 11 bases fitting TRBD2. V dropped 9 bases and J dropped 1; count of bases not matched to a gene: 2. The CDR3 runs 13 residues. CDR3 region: CASRLAGSYEQYF. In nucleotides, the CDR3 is TGTGCCAGTCGACTAGCGGGGTCCTACGAGCAGTACTTC.

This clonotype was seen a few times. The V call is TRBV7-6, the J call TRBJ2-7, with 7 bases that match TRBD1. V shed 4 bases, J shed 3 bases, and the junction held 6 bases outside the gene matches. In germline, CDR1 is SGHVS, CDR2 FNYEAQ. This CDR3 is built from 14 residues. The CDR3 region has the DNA TGTGCCAGCAGCTCCTGGGACAGAAACTACGAGCAGTACTTC. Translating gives CASSSWDRNYEQYF.

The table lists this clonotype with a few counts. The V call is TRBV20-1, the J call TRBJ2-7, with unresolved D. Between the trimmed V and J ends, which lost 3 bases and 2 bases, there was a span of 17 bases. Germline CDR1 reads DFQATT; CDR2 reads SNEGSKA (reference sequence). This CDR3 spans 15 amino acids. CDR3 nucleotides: TGCAGTGCTAGCGGTGCTGCAGCGAGTACCTACGAGCAGTACTTC. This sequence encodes CSASGAAASTYEQYF.